A single sample is the source of the 27 T cell receptor beta chains below, sequenced in a study of blood T cells in healthy people across ages. Together with a sample-barcoded 5' primer, a J-beta primer mix was included in a second PCR lasting roughly 6 to 12 cycles. Via MiXCR, TCRdb re-called the 5' RACE reads, giving one row per CDR3 protein. The sample holds 1,500,000 or so distinct CDR3 sequences, less than 45% seen once. Material: blood. The source of these receptors is a woman younger than 30 in good health.

The sample holds a few counts of this clonotype. This chain uses TRBV7-2 with TRBJ2-1; tentatively, D is TRBD2 (7 bases). V lost 1 base to trimming and J lost 8 bases, with 15 bases between them. The length of the CDR3 is 15 residues. Germline CDR1 SGHTA, CDR2 FQGNSA. The DNA for the CDR3 is TGTGCCAGCAGCTTAGTTGGGGGGGCCCTGGATGAGCAGTTCTTC. As protein: CASSLVGGALDEQFF.

This clonotype was seen a handful of times. The chain carries TRBV20-1 and TRBJ1-2; D is undetermined. CDR3 size: 13 residues. Germline lookup yields CDR1 DFQATT and CDR2 SNEGSKA (reference sequence). V lost 6 bases and J lost 8, with 19 bases in between. The CDR3 DNA follows: TGCAGTGCCGACTCTGGTTGGGCGGGAGGCTACACCTTC. It specifies CSADSGWAGGYTF.

The rearrangement uses TRBV6-5 and TRBJ2-5; the match to TRBD1 covers 12 bases. Germline-derived CDR1 and CDR2 are MNHEY and SVGAGI. This CDR3 has 14 amino acids. V was clipped by 6 bases and J by 4 bases; unmatched bases: 3. CDR3 DNA: TGTGCCAGCAGGGGACAGGGGGCAAGAGAGACCCAGTACTTC. Its protein product is CASRGQGARETQYF.

Ten or more counts support this clonotype. This chain links TRBV7-2 with TRBJ1-2; 7 nucleotides match TRBD1. Germline V gene lookup returns CDR1 SGHTA and CDR2 FQGNSA. The trim removed 4 bases at V and 4 bases at J, leaving 6 bases unmatched. The CDR3 extends over 14 amino acids. CDR3 in DNA: TGTGCCAGCAGCTCTTCCCGGGACAGCTATGGCTACACCTTC. The encoded protein is CASSSSRDSYGYTF. The whole variable domain, filled in from reference TRBV7-2 and TRBJ1-2, reads GAGVSQSPSNKVTEKGKDVELRCDPISGHTALYWYRQSLGQGLEFLIYFQGNSAPDKSGLPSDRFSAERTGGSVSTLTIQRTQQEDSAVYLCASSSSRDSYGYTFGSGTRLTVV.

This clonotype was detected a few times. V is TRBV12-3 or TRBV12-4 and J is TRBJ2-4; D perhaps matches TRBD2 (6 bases). The CDR3 is 16 amino acids. Trimming cost V 2 bases and J 0 bases, with 11 bases left between them. The CDR3 bases are TGTGCCAGCAGTTTAAGGGAGGCCCTAGCCAAAAACATTCAGTACTTC. Translation gives CASSLREALAKNIQYF.

V gene TRBV6-5 combines with J gene TRBJ2-3; D uncertain. Trimming took off 2 bases at V and 0 bases at J, with 6 bases between the two ends. The germline CDR1 and CDR2 sequences are MNHEY and SVGAGI. The CDR3 is 14 amino acids. As DNA, the CDR3 is TGTGCCAGCAGTTACGAGGCCAGCACAGATACGCAGTATTTT. Protein sequence: CASSYEASTDTQYF.

This clonotype has more than one count but fewer than ten. The genes are TRBV7-2 and TRBJ2-7, with D perhaps TRBD2 (5 bases). This CDR3 region has 14 residues. Trimming cost V 8 bases and J 0 bases, with 14 bases left between them. Per the germline V gene, CDR1 is SGHTA and CDR2 is FQGNSA. CDR3 coding DNA: TGTGCCAGCGAGGGTGGGTGGCCCTCCTACGAGCAGTACTTC. It encodes CASEGGWPSYEQYF.

The gene calls are TRBV5-8 and TRBJ1-1; D is possibly TRBD1 (5 bases). This CDR3 spans 15 amino acids. CDR1 is SGHTS, CDR2 YDEGEE, per germline. The ends were cut back, 1 base at V and 0 bases at J, with 10 bases in the middle. The CDR3 DNA reads as TGTGCCAGCAGCTTGCTGACAGTTATGAACACTGAAGCTTTCTTT. This encodes CASSLLTVMNTEAFF.

The chain recombines TRBV11-2 with TRBJ2-6; D gene ambiguous. This CDR3 has 18 amino acids. Looked up from germline, CDR1 is SGHAT and CDR2 is FQNNGV. With 6 bases removed from V and 0 bases from J, the gap between germline ends came to 18 bases. The CDR3 here is CASRRLGPTYSGANVLTF. Written as DNA, the CDR3 is TGTGCCAGCAGACGGTTGGGCCCAACCTACTCTGGGGCCAACGTCCTGACTTTC.

The chain joins TRBV5-6 to TRBJ2-7, with D perhaps TRBD1 (7 bases). Germline loops: CDR1 SGHDT, CDR2 YYEEEE. V lost 5 bases, J lost 2 bases, and 14 bases lay in between. The CDR3 has 14 amino acids. CDR3 nucleotide sequence: TGTGCCAGCAGTCCCGCGGGACAGACCTACGAGCAGTACTTC. Translating gives CASSPAGQTYEQYF.

The table lists this clonotype with a few counts. The chain is built from TRBV5-1 and TRBJ2-5; D may correspond to TRBD1 or TRBD2 (6 bases each). Judging by the DNA end, TRBJ2-7 fits better; the J call may be wrong. The CDR3 loop spans 15 amino acids. Germline loops: CDR1 SGHRS, CDR2 YFSETQ. In DNA form, the CDR3 reads TGCGCCAGCGGGGGCGGATTAGCGGCCTCCTACGAGCAGTACTTC. Protein: CASGGGLAASYEQYF.

The chain combines TRBV7-2 with TRBJ1-1, with 8 bases matching TRBD1. The CDR3 consists of 13 residues. CDR1 is SGHTA and CDR2 is FQGNSA in the germline V gene. Unmatched junction bases numbered 6, after V lost 7 bases and J lost 5 bases. Here the CDR3 DNA reads TGTGCCAGCACTCCCAGGGGGCGGACTGAAGCTTTCTTT. The encoded protein is CASTPRGRTEAFF.

J is TRBJ2-7 and V is TRBV7-9; D might be TRBD2 (6 bases). Trimming pared 6 bases from V and 1 base from J, leaving 13 bases between. CDR3 length equals 14 residues. Germline CDR1 reads SEHNR; CDR2 reads FQNEAQ (reference sequence). The CDR3: CASSPPEGSYEQYF. DNA for the CDR3: TGTGCCAGCAGTCCCCCGGAGGGGTCCTACGAGCAGTACTTC.

In this sample, this clonotype turned up once. The gene calls are TRBV27 and TRBJ2-3; 13 positions match TRBD2. The CDR3 covers 16 residues. V shed 5 bases, J shed 4 bases, and the junction held 6 bases outside the gene matches. Germline CDR1 is MNHEY and CDR2 is SMNVEV (reference sequence). CDR3 bases: TGTGCCAGCAGTATCACTAGCGGGGGGGCCTCAGATACGCAGTATTTT. Translated: CASSITSGGASDTQYF.

For this clonotype: At one of its ends the junction is not consistent with the germline gene, which may arise from a read error. The V call is TRBV7-6, the J call TRBJ1-2, with 10 bases that match TRBD1. The CDR3 spans 15 residues. Germline CDR1 is SGHVS and CDR2 is FNYEAQ. CDR3 protein: CACSLGAGQGSGYTF. The CDR3, as DNA: TGTGCCTGCAGCTTAGGCGCGGGACAGGGGTCTGGCTACACCTTC.

This clonotype was detected ten times or more. This chain joins TRBV7-9 and TRBJ1-4; TRBD1 agrees at 9 bases. The CDR3 runs 15 residues. Germline-derived CDR1 and CDR2 are SEHNR and FQNEAQ (reference sequence). V was clipped by 5 bases and J by 2 bases; unmatched bases: 3. CDR3 residues: CASSPGQGTNEKLFF. CDR3 DNA sequence: TGTGCCAGCAGCCCAGGACAGGGGACTAATGAAAAACTGTTTTTT.

The chain carries TRBV25-1 and TRBJ1-6; TRBD1 agrees at 10 bases. In germline, CDR1 is MGHDK, CDR2 SYGVNS. Trimming cost V 4 bases and J 3 bases; bases outside gene matches: 3. The CDR3 totals 16 residues. This chain's CDR3 is CASSARDRGYNSPLHF. CDR3 coding DNA: TGTGCCAGCAGTGCCAGGGACAGGGGCTATAATTCACCCCTCCACTTT.

This clonotype has just a few counts. V and J are TRBV3-1 and TRBJ2-1; D is possibly TRBD1 or TRBD2 (5 bases each). Trimming took 0 bases from V and 10 from J, leaving 13 bases between them. Germline CDR1 and CDR2: LGHDT and YNNKEL (reference sequence). The CDR3 totals 14 residues. For the CDR3, the DNA is TGTGCCAGCAGCCAAGACACATTCCGGGACGAGCAGTTCTTC. Residues: CASSQDTFRDEQFF.

V gene TRBV20-1 combines with J gene TRBJ2-3, with 8 bases aligning to TRBD2. Germline-derived CDR1 and CDR2 are DFQATT and SNEGSKA (reference sequence). The CDR3 is made up of 14 amino acids. The V segment lost 6 bases and the J segment 1 base; nucleotides outside the gene matches: 6. The CDR3 reads CSAGRGAGTDTQYF. The CDR3, as DNA: TGCAGTGCCGGGCGGGGGGCTGGCACAGATACGCAGTATTTT.

This clonotype was detected only a few times. Since a much larger clone is just one base distant, this may be a read error. The genes are TRBV20-1 and TRBJ2-5, with 8 bases fitting TRBD2. In germline, CDR1 is DFQATT, CDR2 SNEGSKA (reference sequence). The CDR3 has 13 amino acids. Losses at the gene ends were 5 bases for V and 11 bases for J; bases not matched to a gene: 13. CDR3 in DNA: TGCAGTGCTCCCGGGACTAGTCTGAATGAGCAGTACTTC. Protein product: CSAPGTSLNEQYF.

This chain uses TRBV28 with TRBJ1-1, with 8 bases aligning to TRBD1. The J segment lost 5 bases and the V segment lost 5 bases, leaving 16 bases of the junction unmatched. The CDR3 is 17 amino acids. Germline assignment: CDR1 MDHEN and CDR2 SYDVKM. The CDR3 reads CASSRAQGTGSGTEAFF. The CDR3 nucleotides read TGTGCCAGCAGTCGGGCCCAAGGGACAGGCAGCGGGACTGAAGCTTTCTTT.

The chain carries TRBV9 and TRBJ2-1; a possible D gene is TRBD1 (5 bases). Germline CDR1 is SGDLS and CDR2 is YYNGEE. The CDR3 runs 14 residues. Trimming left V 4 bases short and J 5 bases short, with 13 bases between. Written as DNA, the CDR3 is TGTGCCAGCAGCACAGGTCCCCAGAACAATGAGCAGTTCTTC. This encodes CASSTGPQNNEQFF.

The chain couples TRBV2 to TRBJ2-5; D might be TRBD2 (6 bases). With 8 bases removed from V and 4 bases from J, the gap between germline ends came to 23 bases. The CDR3 has 16 residues. CDR1 is SNHLY and CDR2 is FYNNEI in the germline V gene. As DNA, the CDR3 is TGTGCCAGCTTCGAGGAGGGTCGGGCAGGGAGAGAGACCCAGTACTTC. It encodes CASFEEGRAGRETQYF.

The chain uses TRBV4-1 and TRBJ1-1; no firm D call. The CDR3 totals 13 residues. Germline V lookup: CDR1 MGHRA, CDR2 YSYEKL. Trimming removed 3 bases at V and 3 bases at J, with 8 bases between. DNA of the CDR3: TGCGCCAGCAGCCAGCTTGGGGACACTGAAGCTTTCTTT. Amino acid sequence: CASSQLGDTEAFF.

The CDR3 here is CASSVEAPGNEQYF. The CDR3 DNA follows: TGTGCCAGCAGCGTAGAAGCGCCAGGGAACGAGCAGTACTTC. The gene calls are TRBV13 and TRBJ2-4; a weak D match, TRBD1 (5 bases). The J call could be wrong; TRBJ2-7 is a better fit for the DNA end. Germline assignment: CDR1 PRHDT and CDR2 FYEKMQ (reference sequence). The CDR3 spans 14 residues.

The chain is built from TRBV6-5 and TRBJ1-2; TRBD1 is a possible D gene (5 bases). The V end lost 6 bases, the J end lost 1 base, and 12 bases lay between the germline ends. The CDR3 is made up of 14 amino acids. The germline V gene encodes CDR1 MNHEY and CDR2 SVGAGI. CDR3 nucleotide sequence: TGTGCCAGCAGCTCGGACAAAGTTAACTATGGCTACACCTTC. This codes for CASSSDKVNYGYTF.

In this sample, this clonotype turned up a few times. This rearrangement joins TRBV12-3 or TRBV12-4 to TRBJ2-7; TRBD2 might be the D (6 bases). V dropped 4 bases and J dropped 9 bases, with 16 bases sitting between them. The CDR3 has 13 residues. The CDR3 region has the DNA TGTGCCAGCAGTTCTGGATCGGGGAGGAGGCAGTACTTC. It codes for CASSSGSGRRQYF.